Sequencing of this T cell receptor (beta chain) was carried out in a study of blood T cell repertoires in COVID-19. This clone was counted a single time. Libraries were prepared by immunoSEQ multiplex PCR; TCRdb keeps only in-frame clonotypes and omits some of them. The table includes about 400,000 clones, roughly 86% detected once. Losses at the gene ends were 4 bases for V and 6 bases for J; bases not matched to a gene: 4. The germline V gene has CDR1 LGHDT and CDR2 YNNKEL (reference sequence). The CDR3 sequence is 15 residues long. J is TRBJ2-1 and V is TRBV3-1 (or the pseudogene TRBV3-2), with TRBD2 matching over 12 bases. The specimen sequenced was PBMCs or T cells enriched from blood (not recorded which). This clonotype originated in a man aged 35 to 55 in a cohort exposed to, infected with or recovered from COVID-19 (not recorded which). This CDR3 reads CASSLLAGGLNEQFF. CDR3 in DNA: TGTGCCAGCAGCCTACTAGCGGGAGGTCTCAATGAGCAGTTCTTC.